The clone carrying this T cell receptor beta chain was seen many times. Its target is unknown. The CDR3 extends over 17 amino acids. CDR1 is DFQATT, CDR2 SNEGSKA, per germline (reference sequence). Trimming stripped 0 bases from V and 1 base from J, with 19 bases between. The source of the sample is a study of CD8+CD57+ T cells in acquired aplastic anemia. Study-wide findings and caveats: Found in both controls and patients were fewer than 35 CD8+ CDR3 sequences.

CDR3 and TCR beta VDJ profiling relied on genomic DNA as the template. TCRdb recomputed calls from the reads with MiXCR, one row per CDR3 protein. The sample contains over 150,000 distinct CDR3 sequences, less than 60% of which appear only once. Patients who underwent sequencing had shown CD8+CD57+ cell expansion by flow cytometry. All participating patients were living with severe acquired aplastic anemia. The rearrangement joins TRBV20-1 to TRBJ2-7; D uncertain. The sequence derives from a human donor with aplastic anemia. The sample was sorted CD4+, CD8+, or CD8+CD57+ T cells (not recorded which) from PBMCs. Here the CDR3 DNA reads TGCAGTGCTAGAGATCTGGGCATGTCATCAAGGTCCTACGAGCAGTACTTC. It encodes CSARDLGMSSRSYEQYF.